This T cell receptor beta chain came from a study of blood T cell repertoires in COVID-19. CDR1 is SGHDT, CDR2 YYEEEE, per germline. CDR3 length equals 12 residues. The V and J ends lost 1 base and 7 bases respectively, with 8 bases between them. The protocol was immunoSEQ multiplex PCR, while the TCRdb copy is restricted to in-frame clones and leaves out a portion. Of around 260,000 clones in the sample, approximately 85% were seen once. The Seattle site enrolled patients during active infection and followed them longitudinally. The TCR was taken from a human donor with COVID-19, enrolled during active disease. The donor label of this sample is uncertain. The specimen sequenced was peripheral blood. The V and J genes are TRBV5-6 and TRBJ1-2; no clear D. This CDR3 is CASSLFRSGYTF. The CDR3 DNA is TGTGCCAGCAGCTTGTTTAGGAGTGGCTACACCTTC. The full variable domain, its missing parts supplied by reference TRBV5-6 and TRBJ1-2, is DAGVTQSPTHLIKTRGQQVTLRCSPKSGHDTVSWYQQALGQGPQFIFQYYEEEERQRGNFPDRFSGHQFPNYSSELNVNALLLGDSALYLCASSLFRSGYTFGSGTRLTVV.